The clone carrying this T cell receptor beta chain was counted many times. What it binds is unknown. This sample is part of a study of CD8 T cells in ankylosing spondylitis. Regarding the study as a whole: Disease-linked clones reportedly concentrated significantly in matched ankylosing spondylitis synovial fluid. Clones linked to the disease showed a CD8+ phenotype. They occurred at relatively low frequencies in peripheral blood. Ankylosing spondylitis blood appeared to be characterized by a TCR beta motif of several highly homologous variants. Some motif variants were previously reported in reactive arthritis synovial fluid and blood.

Germline-derived CDR1 and CDR2 are LNHDA and SQIVND (reference sequence). CDR3 length: 16 residues. Trimming removed 7 bases at V and 1 base at J, with 16 bases between. Researchers built TCR beta libraries using quantitative 5'-RACE with molecular barcodes. TCRdb recomputed calls from the 5' RACE reads with MiXCR, one row per CDR3 protein. The sample contains some 220,000 distinct CDR3 sequences, 5.5% to 7.5% of which appear only once. This sequence was found in a male donor with ankylosing spondylitis. The sample consisted of blood, either unsorted or a sorted T cell fraction (not recorded which). J is TRBJ2-2 and V is TRBV19; D uncertain. The CDR3 spells CASNPTRLRNTGELFF. Here the CDR3 DNA reads TGTGCCAGTAATCCTACCCGGTTGAGGAACACCGGGGAGCTGTTTTTT.